What follows is one T cell receptor beta chain and its context. TCRdb passed the 5' RACE reads through MiXCR, listing each CDR3 protein once. The table includes tens of thousands of distinct CDR3 sequences, 17% detected once. This sequence was found in a female donor with breast cancer. Sequencing was performed on naive CD4+ T cells sorted from blood. Subset defined: naive CD4+ T cells, CD4+CD45RA+CD25-.

CDR3 sequence: CASSRQGLMDEQFF. The DNA for the CDR3 is TGCGCCAGCAGCCGGCAGGGCCTAATGGATGAGCAGTTCTTC. The V call is TRBV5-1, the J call TRBJ2-1; D may be TRBD1 (5 bases). Germline loops: CDR1 SGHRS, CDR2 YFSETQ. V lost 4 bases, J lost 8 bases, and 16 bases lay in between. The CDR3 is 14 residues long.